The source of this T cell receptor (beta chain) is a study of T cells in women clearing cervical HPV infection. Looking at the study overall: Case blood was drawn a median approximately five months after lesion detection.

With respect to this clone: The read halts 3 residues ahead of the CDR3 end, with the missing end drawn from the germline J gene.

CDR3 length: 14 amino acids. V lost 1 base and J 3 bases, leaving 9 bases between the germline ends. Germline values: CDR1 MNHEY, CDR2 SVGEGT. TCR beta CDR3 amplified by multiplex PCR from 950 to 1,500 ng genomic DNA. The repertoire was sequenced with immunoSEQ multiplex PCR; TCRdb's copy has only in-frame clones and lacks some. The sample data list 35,000 to 45,000 clones. This TCR was recovered from a woman aged 18 to 75 with a cervical HPV16 infection that either progressed to CIN3+ or cleared (not recorded which). V usage is TRBV6-2 or TRBV6-3 and J usage is TRBJ2-5, with a weak D call TRBD2 (6 bases). The sample was blood buffy coat. The CDR3 DNA, read in part, is TGTGCCAGCAGTTACTGGGACTTTAAAGAGACC. It yields the protein CASSYWDFKET. The entire CDR3 sequence reads CASSYWDFKETQYF.